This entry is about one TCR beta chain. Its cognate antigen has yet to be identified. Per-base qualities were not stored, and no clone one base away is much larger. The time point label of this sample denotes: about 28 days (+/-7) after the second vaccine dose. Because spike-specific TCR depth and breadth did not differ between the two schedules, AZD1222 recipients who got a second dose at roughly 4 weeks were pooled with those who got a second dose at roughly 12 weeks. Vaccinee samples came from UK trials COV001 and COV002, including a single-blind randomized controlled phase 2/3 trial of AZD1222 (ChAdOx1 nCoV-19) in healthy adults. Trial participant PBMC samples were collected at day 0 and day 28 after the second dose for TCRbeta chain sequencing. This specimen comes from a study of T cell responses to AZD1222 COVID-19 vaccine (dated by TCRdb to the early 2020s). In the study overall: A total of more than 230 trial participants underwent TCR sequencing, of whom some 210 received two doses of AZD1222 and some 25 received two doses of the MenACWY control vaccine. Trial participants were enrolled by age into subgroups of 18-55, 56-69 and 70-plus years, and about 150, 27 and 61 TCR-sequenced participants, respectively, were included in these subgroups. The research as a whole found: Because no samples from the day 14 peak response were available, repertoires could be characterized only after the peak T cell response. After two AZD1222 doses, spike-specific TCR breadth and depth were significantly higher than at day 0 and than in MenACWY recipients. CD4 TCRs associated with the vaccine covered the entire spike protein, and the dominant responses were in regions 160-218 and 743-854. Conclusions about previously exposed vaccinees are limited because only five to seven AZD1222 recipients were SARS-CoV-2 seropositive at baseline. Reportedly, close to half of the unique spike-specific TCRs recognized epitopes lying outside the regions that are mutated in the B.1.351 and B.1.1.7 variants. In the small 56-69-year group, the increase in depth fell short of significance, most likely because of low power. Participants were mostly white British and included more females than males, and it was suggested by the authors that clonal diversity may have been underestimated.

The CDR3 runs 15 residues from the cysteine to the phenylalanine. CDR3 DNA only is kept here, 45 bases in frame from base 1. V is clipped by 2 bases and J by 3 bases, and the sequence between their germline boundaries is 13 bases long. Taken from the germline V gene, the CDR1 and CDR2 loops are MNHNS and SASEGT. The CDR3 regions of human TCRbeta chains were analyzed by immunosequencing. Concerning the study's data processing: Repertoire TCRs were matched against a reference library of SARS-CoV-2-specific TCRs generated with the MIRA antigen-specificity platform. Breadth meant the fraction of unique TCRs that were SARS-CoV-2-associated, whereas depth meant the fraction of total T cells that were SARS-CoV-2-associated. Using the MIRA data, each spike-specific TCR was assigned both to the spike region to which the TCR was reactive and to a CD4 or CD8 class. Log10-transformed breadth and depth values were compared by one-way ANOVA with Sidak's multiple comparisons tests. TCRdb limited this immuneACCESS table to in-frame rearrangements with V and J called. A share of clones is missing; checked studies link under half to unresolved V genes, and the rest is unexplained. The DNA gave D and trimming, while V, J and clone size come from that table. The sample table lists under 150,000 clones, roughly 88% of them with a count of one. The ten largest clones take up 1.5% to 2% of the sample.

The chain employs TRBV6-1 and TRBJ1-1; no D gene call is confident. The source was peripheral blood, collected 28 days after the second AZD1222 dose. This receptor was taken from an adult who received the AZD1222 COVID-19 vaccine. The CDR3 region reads CASSENPGADTEAFF. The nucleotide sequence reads TGTGCCAGCAGTGAAAACCCCGGAGCCGACACTGAAGCTTTCTTT.